Listed here are 6 T cell receptor beta chains from one sample, sequenced in a study of shared clonotypes between healthy human individuals. TCRdb's table, derived via immunoSEQ multiplex PCR, lists solely in-frame clones and lacks some. Among 500,000 to 650,000 clones listed, roughly 72% were seen once. Sequencing was carried out using PBMCs. These receptor sequences come from a woman in her 40s in good health. Some clones in this sample may be carry-over from other donors' samples.

The chain joins TRBV27 to TRBJ2-2; possibly TRBD1 for D (5 bases). Trimming removed 3 bases from V and 1 base from J, with 12 bases in between. The germline V gene has CDR1 MNHEY and CDR2 SMNVEV (reference sequence). The CDR3 spans 16 residues. The CDR3 here is CASSFMAGWNTGELFF. CDR3 nucleotides: TGTGCCAGCAGTTTTATGGCAGGGTGGAACACCGGGGAGCTGTTTTTT.

The V call is TRBV4-1, the J call TRBJ2-7, with a possible D match to TRBD2 (5 bases). The CDR3 sequence is 16 residues long. From germline, CDR1 is MGHRA and CDR2 YSYEKL. V gave up 1 base and J gave up 3 bases, with 16 bases separating them. This CDR3 reads CASSQGRPRGSYEQYF. The CDR3 region has the DNA TGCGCCAGCAGCCAAGGACGGCCCCGGGGTAGCTACGAGCAGTACTTC.

About this clone itself: A much more abundant neighbour one base away suggests this may be a read error. Other DNA sequences in the same sample also yield this CDR3. J is TRBJ1-1 and V is TRBV9; a possible D gene is TRBD1 (6 bases). The CDR3 extends over 13 amino acids. Looked up from germline, CDR1 is SGDLS and CDR2 is YYNGEE. With 4 bases removed from V and 8 bases from J, the gap between germline ends came to 15 bases. CDR3 region: CASSPRGQTEAFF. The CDR3 DNA reads TGTGCCAGCAGCCCTCGAGGACAGACCGAAGCTTTCTTT.

The J gene is TRBJ2-3, the V gene TRBV19; D might be TRBD2 (5 bases). Germline V gene sequence: CDR1 LNHDA, CDR2 SQIVND (reference sequence). The CDR3 consists of 16 residues. Trimming cost V 0 bases and J 2 bases, with 12 bases left between them. CDR3 region: CASSIDHAGLTDTQYF. The CDR3 region has the DNA TGTGCCAGTAGTATAGATCACGCGGGCCTCACAGATACGCAGTATTTT.

The chain employs TRBV7-9 and TRBJ1-1; D not resolved. Germline-derived CDR1 and CDR2 are SEHNR and FQNEAQ (reference sequence). This CDR3 region has 17 residues. Trimming removed 2 bases at V and 1 base at J, with 17 bases between. The CDR3 nucleotides are TGTGCCAGCAGCTTACACGAGCCACCGACGAGGAACACTGAAGCTTTCTTT. Protein sequence: CASSLHEPPTRNTEAFF.

This clone was seen a single time. The rearrangement uses TRBV7-9 and TRBJ2-1; D call uncertain. V was cut by 5 bases and J by 4 bases, with 15 bases left in between. Per the germline V gene, CDR1 is SEHNR and CDR2 is FQNEAQ (reference sequence). The CDR3 length is 15 residues. The CDR3 DNA reads as TGTGCCAGCAGCCCCGGCGCGGCAAGATACAATGAGCAGTTCTTC. Protein product: CASSPGAARYNEQFF.